The 28 T cell receptor beta chains listed next were all sequenced from one sample in a study of blood T cell repertoires in COVID-19. Only in-frame clones appear in the TCRdb table, and some are missing; sequencing was by immunoSEQ multiplex PCR. The sample yields hundreds of thousands of clones, around nine tenths seen once. The specimen was peripheral blood. The receptors come from a woman younger than 30 who had recovered from COVID-19.

This clone was detected only once. The chain couples TRBV2 to TRBJ1-5, with D hard to call. V lost 3 bases, J lost 5 bases, and 11 bases lay in between. This CDR3 spans 14 amino acids. Looked up from germline, CDR1 is SNHLY and CDR2 is FYNNEI. The CDR3 DNA reads as TGTGCCAGCAGTGAGTTGCGTACGGATCAGCCCCAGCATTTT. It encodes CASSELRTDQPQHF.

This CDR3 reads CASSDYTGDEKLFF. The CDR3 DNA reads as TGTGCCAGCAGTGATTATACAGGGGATGAAAAACTGTTTTTT. This chain uses TRBV2 with TRBJ1-4, with 7 bases lining up with TRBD1. Germline-derived CDR1 and CDR2 are SNHLY and FYNNEI. The V gene end was trimmed by 3 bases and the J gene end by 6 bases; junction bases not matched to a gene: 4. This CDR3 spans 14 amino acids.

This chain joins TRBV7-2 and TRBJ2-2; 10 bases are a match to TRBD2. Trimming removed 6 bases from V and 1 base from J; junction bases left unmatched: 5. Germline CDR1 and CDR2: SGHTA and FQGNSA. There are 16 residues in the CDR3. The CDR3 protein is CASRRTSGKNTGELFF. The CDR3, as DNA: TGTGCCAGCAGGCGGACTAGCGGTAAGAACACCGGGGAGCTGTTTTTT.

V and J are TRBV4-3 and TRBJ2-6, with 9 bases lining up with TRBD2. CDR3 length: 19 residues. Germline V CDR1 and CDR2: LGHNA, YSLEER. Germline trimming cut 4 bases from V and 5 bases from J; bases unmatched to any gene: 15. The CDR3 DNA reads TGCGCCAGCAGCCGGGGGAGCGGGAGGTCCAAAGCGAGGGCCAACGTCCTGACTTTC. Translating it yields CASSRGSGRSKARANVLTF.

This clone was observed a single time. The chain joins TRBV19 to TRBJ1-5; 7 bases are a match to TRBD1. In germline, CDR1 is LNHDA, CDR2 SQIVND (reference sequence). The CDR3 consists of 16 residues. The V segment lost 7 bases and the J segment 2 bases; nucleotides outside the gene matches: 11. The CDR3 loop is CASTPRPGGGNQPQHF. Here the CDR3 DNA reads TGTGCCAGTACTCCGAGACCAGGGGGAGGCAATCAGCCCCAGCATTTT.

The CDR3 reads CASSLATGSTGELFF. CDR3 bases: TGTGCCAGCAGTTTAGCCACAGGGTCCACCGGGGAGCTGTTTTTT. V usage is TRBV27 and J usage is TRBJ2-2, with D perhaps TRBD1 (6 bases). The CDR3 consists of 15 residues. V was cut by 2 bases and J by 4 bases, with 11 bases left in between. The germline V gene has CDR1 MNHEY and CDR2 SMNVEV (reference sequence).

This clone was seen a single time. The chain employs TRBV10-1 and TRBJ2-5, with 14 bases matching TRBD2. J lost 10 bases, V lost 3 bases, and 7 bases had no gene match. CDR1 WNHNN and CDR2 SYGVQD come from the germline V gene (reference sequence). The CDR3 sequence is 15 residues long. The CDR3 spells CASSESGLAGVDQYF. The CDR3 DNA reads as TGCGCCAGCAGTGAATCGGGACTAGCGGGAGTCGACCAGTACTTC.

The rearrangement joins TRBV6-5 to TRBJ1-3; D is perhaps TRBD1 (6 bases). Germline CDR1 and CDR2: MNHEY and SVGAGI. V dropped 5 bases and J dropped 3 bases, with 8 bases sitting between them. There are 13 residues in the CDR3. The CDR3 loop is CASSIQGGNTIYF. In DNA form, the CDR3 reads TGTGCCAGCAGTATACAGGGTGGAAACACCATATATTTT.

This chain uses TRBV6-6 with TRBJ2-3; TRBD2 aligns across 10 bases. Germline V gives CDR1 MNHNY, CDR2 SVGAGI (reference sequence). The V and J ends lost 2 bases and 4 bases, in that order; junction bases with no gene match: 3. The CDR3 is 15 residues long. The CDR3: CASSYLSGRADTQYF. In DNA, the CDR3 is TGTGCCAGCAGTTACCTAAGCGGGAGGGCAGATACGCAGTATTTT.

The chain carries TRBV5-4 and TRBJ2-5; D is uncertain. The CDR3 has 13 residues. V was trimmed by 0 bases and J by 3 bases, leaving 6 bases between them. Germline V CDR1 and CDR2: SGHNT, YYREEE (reference sequence). Here the CDR3 DNA reads TGTGCCAGCAGCTTGGGCGTAAAAGAGACCCAGTACTTC. The encoded protein is CASSLGVKETQYF.

V and J are TRBV2 and TRBJ1-6; TRBD1 agrees at 7 bases. Germline CDR1 reads SNHLY; CDR2 reads FYNNEI. Trimming took 2 bases from V and 7 from J; bases not matched to a gene: 5. This CDR3 region has 15 residues. The CDR3 nucleotides are TGTGCCAGCAGTGAAATGGGGACAGCCAATTCACCCCTCCACTTT. Translating it yields CASSEMGTANSPLHF.

This chain uses TRBV29-1 with TRBJ1-2; D is undetermined. The V gene lost 0 bases and the J gene lost 2 bases, with 10 bases spanning the gap. Germline values: CDR1 SQVTM, CDR2 ANQGSEA. This CDR3 has 14 residues. CDR3 sequence reads: CSVEDPGFNYGYTF. Here the CDR3 DNA reads TGCAGCGTTGAAGATCCGGGGTTCAACTATGGCTACACCTTC.

The chain carries TRBV7-6 and TRBJ2-5; 9 nucleotides match TRBD2. The V segment lost 1 base and the J segment 5 bases; nucleotides outside the gene matches: 5. The CDR3 is made up of 15 amino acids. Looked up from germline, CDR1 is SGHVS and CDR2 is FNYEAQ. CDR3 nucleotides: TGTGCCAGCAGCTTAGTAGCGGGAGTGTTGGAGACCCAGTACTTC. Translation: CASSLVAGVLETQYF.

The chain carries TRBV7-9 and TRBJ1-2; 8 positions agree with TRBD1. Trimming removed 6 bases from V and 3 bases from J; junction bases left unmatched: 9. The CDR3 length is 15 residues. The V gene's germline CDR1 is SEHNR and CDR2 FQNEAQ (reference sequence). DNA of the CDR3: TGTGCCAGCAGTTCTCCGGACAGGGTCGACTATGGCTACACCTTC. Protein sequence: CASSSPDRVDYGYTF.

The rearrangement uses TRBV12-1 and TRBJ2-7; the listed D gene, TRBD2, was not tested against the DNA. TRBV12-1 is labeled a pseudogene. CDR3 length: 16 residues. In DNA, the CDR3 is TGTGCCAGCAGCTTCTCACTAGCGGGAGGGTCAGACGAGCAGTACGTC. Protein: CASSFSLAGGSDEQYV.

The V gene is TRBV6-2 or TRBV6-3, the J gene TRBJ2-1, with 8 bases that match TRBD2. This CDR3 comprises 14 residues. V lost 0 bases to trimming and J lost 8 bases; unmatched junction nucleotides: 3. Germline V gene data show CDR1 as MNHEY and CDR2 as SVGEGT. CDR3 coding DNA: TGTGCCAGCAGTTACTCGAGCGGGAGCGATGAGCAGTTCTTC. It yields the protein CASSYSSGSDEQFF.

This clone has only a few counts. The J gene is TRBJ1-2, the V gene TRBV7-9; TRBD1 matches at 8 bases. The germline gives CDR1 SEHNR, CDR2 FQNEAQ (reference sequence). The CDR3 loop spans 15 amino acids. With 6 bases clipped from V and 2 bases from J, the junction kept 8 bases outside the gene matches. CDR3 nucleotide sequence: TGTGCCAGCAGAGATCAGGGGGCTGGGAACTATGGCTACACCTTC. Its translation: CASRDQGAGNYGYTF.

The rearrangement uses TRBV6-6 and TRBJ2-3, with 12 bases lining up with TRBD2. Unmatched junction bases numbered 3, after V lost 2 bases and J lost 3 bases. This CDR3 has 16 amino acids. Per the germline V gene, CDR1 is MNHNY and CDR2 is SVGAGI (reference sequence). CDR3 sequence (DNA): TGTGCCAGCAGTTACCCCGGGACTAGCGGGACAGATACGCAGTATTTT. As protein: CASSYPGTSGTDTQYF.

This clone is a singleton in its sample. V is TRBV6-6 and J is TRBJ1-1; D possibly corresponds to TRBD1 (5 bases). The CDR3 spans 14 residues. The germline V gene encodes CDR1 MNHNY and CDR2 SVGAGI (reference sequence). The ends were cut back, 0 bases at V and 4 bases at J, with 9 bases in the middle. This CDR3 is CASSYSWQGTEAFF. CDR3 coding DNA: TGTGCCAGCAGTTACTCTTGGCAGGGCACTGAAGCTTTCTTT.

The V gene is TRBV6-2 or TRBV6-3, the J gene TRBJ2-7, with 9 bases identical to TRBD2. This CDR3 is 16 amino acids long. Germline CDR1 MNHEY, CDR2 SVGEGT. The V gene end was trimmed by 2 bases and the J gene end by 1 base; junction bases not matched to a gene: 6. CDR3 loop: CASSYSRLAASYEQYV. CDR3 in DNA: TGTGCCAGCAGTTACAGCCGACTAGCGGCATCCTACGAGCAGTACGTC.

J is TRBJ2-3 and V is TRBV9; TRBD2 aligns across 11 bases. Germline loops: CDR1 SGDLS, CDR2 YYNGEE. The V gene end was trimmed by 2 bases and the J gene end by 6 bases; junction bases not matched to a gene: 5. The CDR3 runs to 15 residues. CDR3 DNA sequence: TGTGCCAGCAGCGTCGGGACTAGCGGAGGGGATACGCAGTATTTT. It is translated as CASSVGTSGGDTQYF.

This chain's CDR3 is CASSQLASGETQYF. The CDR3 nucleotides are TGCGCCAGCAGCCAATTGGCCTCGGGGGAGACCCAGTACTTC. This sequence joins TRBV4-3 and TRBJ2-5; weak D call: TRBD2 (5 bases). Trimming stripped 2 bases from V and 5 bases from J, with 12 bases between. Germline V CDR1 and CDR2: LGHNA, YSLEER. CDR3 size: 14 residues.

The chain uses TRBV29-1 and TRBJ1-2; D is unresolved. Trimming cost V 4 bases and J 0 bases, with 6 bases left between them. The CDR3 runs 12 residues. Germline V gives CDR1 SQVTM, CDR2 ANQGSEA. CDR3 loop: CSVVSPNYGYTF. CDR3 nucleotide sequence: TGCAGCGTTGTATCCCCTAACTATGGCTACACCTTC.

This clone has just one count. The rearrangement uses TRBV6-5 and TRBJ1-4; 9 bases agree with TRBD1. Trimming took 2 bases from V and 8 from J; bases not matched to a gene: 9. The CDR3 has 16 amino acids. Germline V gene lookup returns CDR1 MNHEY and CDR2 SVGAGI. The CDR3: CASSYTRTGVREKLFF. The CDR3 DNA sequence: TGTGCCAGCAGTTACACCAGGACAGGGGTCCGGGAAAAACTGTTTTTT.

The rearrangement links TRBV19 to TRBJ1-2; D is possibly TRBD1 (5 bases). Trimming took off 5 bases at V and 7 bases at J, with 8 bases between the two ends. The CDR3 is made up of 11 amino acids. The germline CDR1 and CDR2 sequences are LNHDA and SQIVND (reference sequence). CDR3 DNA sequence: TGTGCCAGTAGTGCCAGGGTTGGCTACACCTTC. This encodes CASSARVGYTF.

The chain links TRBV4-3 to TRBJ2-1, with 9 bases lining up with TRBD2. V lost 0 bases to trimming and J lost 10 bases; unmatched junction nucleotides: 13. From germline, CDR1 is LGHNA and CDR2 YSLEER. There are 17 residues in the CDR3. DNA of the CDR3: TGCGCCAGCAGCCAAGATTTCCGGCGGGAGGGCCCTCGGGAGCAGTTCTTC. Its protein product is CASSQDFRREGPREQFF.

The rearrangement joins TRBV12-3 or TRBV12-4 to TRBJ1-5; D call uncertain. The CDR3 extends over 12 amino acids. Between the trimmed V and J ends, which lost 5 bases and 7 bases, there was a span of 9 bases. The DNA of the CDR3 is TGTGCCAGCAGTACAGACGTACAGCCCCAGCATTTT. Protein product: CASSTDVQPQHF.

The chain is built from TRBV19 and TRBJ2-1; 10 positions agree with TRBD2. The CDR3 has 18 residues. The germline gives CDR1 LNHDA, CDR2 SQIVND (reference sequence). Trimming removed 7 bases from V and 7 bases from J; junction bases left unmatched: 19. The CDR3 nucleotides read TGTGCCAGTAACCCGGGACTAGCGCTATCCAAAGCGAGGAATGAGCAGTTCTTC. This codes for CASNPGLALSKARNEQFF.